This T cell receptor beta chain was observed in a study of T cells expressing NK-cell markers. Study in general: Sorted CD3+CD56-NKG2C+, CD3+CD56+NKG2C- and CD3+CD56+NKG2C+ T cells were the source of the TCR beta repertoires. One of the eight sequenced donors was seronegative, whereas the other seven were HCMV-seropositive. Study-wide results and caveats: In a handful of donors, dominant CD3+CD56+NKG2C+ clonotypes ranked among the top 10 CD8+ clonotypes.

To note about this clonotype: Its antigen is as yet unknown.

What made the TCR beta cDNA was 5'RACE template switching with UMIs. Each CDR3 protein gets one entry in TCRdb, which reprocessed the 5' RACE reads and gives no DNA. With about 460,000 distinct CDR3 sequences in the sample, the ten largest clones hold over 1.3%. Per germline, CDR1 SGHTA and CDR2 FQGNSA. The CDR3 has 13 amino acids. Input material: blood T cells: a sorted CD56 or NKG2C T cell subset, CD4+ or CD8+ T cells, or bulk PBMC T cells (not recorded which). This clonotype was obtained from a woman aged 45-60 years in good health. The chain couples TRBV7-2 to TRBJ2-5; TCRdb names TRBD1, which stays unverified in the absence of DNA. The CDR3 is CASSYDRDQTQYF.